The 32 T cell receptor beta chains below come from one sample, sequenced in a study of blood T cell repertoires in COVID-19. Assay: immunoSEQ multiplex PCR; the TCRdb copy retains only in-frame clones and omits some. The sample has over 40,000 clones, about four fifths seen once. Sequences were obtained from peripheral blood. These receptors originate from a man aged 55 to 69 with active COVID-19.

The V and J genes are TRBV7-9 and TRBJ2-1; 7 bases agree with TRBD2. Germline V gene lookup returns CDR1 SEHNR and CDR2 FQNEAQ (reference sequence). After removal of 5 bases from V and 5 bases from J, the junction contained 6 bases not matched to a gene. The CDR3 runs to 14 residues. CDR3: CASSPRDYHNEQFF. The CDR3, as DNA: TGTGCCAGCAGCCCCCGGGACTACCACAATGAGCAGTTCTTC. The full variable domain, completed using reference TRBV7-9 and TRBJ2-1, is DTGVSQNPRHKITKRGQNVTFRCDPISEHNRLYWYRQTLGQGPEFLTYFQNEAQLEKSRLLSDRFSAERPKGSFSTLEIQRTEQGDSAMYLCASSPRDYHNEQFFGPGTRLTVL.

This chain joins TRBV4-1 and TRBJ2-5; TRBD1 matches at 7 bases. In germline, CDR1 is MGHRA, CDR2 YSYEKL. Losses at the gene ends were 3 bases for V and 1 base for J; bases not matched to a gene: 8. The CDR3 has 16 residues. The CDR3 protein is CASSQGTVPVQETQYF. DNA for the CDR3: TGCGCCAGCAGCCAGGGGACAGTCCCGGTCCAAGAGACCCAGTACTTC.

This clone appeared once. The chain uses TRBV4-3 and TRBJ2-1; 8 nucleotides align to TRBD1. The CDR3 is made up of 16 amino acids. From germline, CDR1 is LGHNA and CDR2 YSLEER. Trimming took 0 bases from V and 8 from J; bases not matched to a gene: 9. CDR3 bases: TGCGCCAGCAGCCAAGATAGGGCAGGGGGCGTTCATGAGCAGTTCTTC. Protein: CASSQDRAGGVHEQFF.

This clone was observed a handful of times. J is TRBJ1-5 and V is TRBV19; 12 bases are a match to TRBD1. The CDR3 loop spans 18 amino acids. Germline assignment: CDR1 LNHDA and CDR2 SQIVND (reference sequence). V was clipped by 5 bases and J by 1 base; unmatched bases: 9. CDR3 DNA sequence: TGTGCCAGTAGTGGCCGGGACAGGGGGCAGGGGAGCAATCAGCCCCAGCATTTT. This codes for CASSGRDRGQGSNQPQHF.

The chain is built from TRBV5-1 and TRBJ2-5, with 9 nucleotides matching TRBD2. Per germline, CDR1 SGHRS and CDR2 YFSETQ. The CDR3 loop spans 15 amino acids. J gave up 5 bases and V 1 base, and 6 bases lay outside the gene matches. CDR3 DNA: TGCGCCAGCAGCTTGTCGGCGGGGGGGCAGGAGACCCAGTACTTC. Its protein is CASSLSAGGQETQYF.

The DNA for the CDR3 is TGTGCCAGCAGCTTAGTGGTAAGCGGGAGGCGAGGAGATACGCAGTATTTT. This sequence encodes CASSLVVSGRRGDTQYF. This sequence joins TRBV11-3 and TRBJ2-3, with 9 bases that match TRBD2. Germline V gene data show CDR1 as SGHNT and CDR2 as YENEEA. V shed 1 base, J shed 5 bases, and the junction held 10 bases outside the gene matches. The CDR3 is 17 residues long.

This clone was detected a few times. V and J are TRBV7-3 and TRBJ2-3; 15 nucleotides agree with TRBD2. The CDR3 consists of 20 residues. Germline V gene lookup returns CDR1 SGHTA and CDR2 FQGTGA. V shed 1 base, J shed 0 bases, and the junction held 8 bases outside the gene matches. The CDR3 sequence: CASSLNPGLAGGSSTDTQYF. For the CDR3, the DNA is TGTGCCAGCAGCTTAAATCCGGGACTAGCGGGGGGATCTAGCACAGATACGCAGTATTTT. The full variable domain, in which reference TRBV7-3 and TRBJ2-3 provide the parts outside the CDR3, is GAGVSQTPSNKVTEKGKYVELRCDPISGHTALYWYRQSLGQGPEFLIYFQGTGAADDSGLPNDRFFAVRPEGSVSTLKIQRTERGDSAVYLCASSLNPGLAGGSSTDTQYFGPGTRLTVL.

As regards this clone: Its ends do not fully match the called genes, so a read error is possible. This chain joins TRBV7-9 and TRBJ1-2; the D gene is possibly TRBD1 (5 bases). Germline V CDR1 and CDR2: SEHNR, FQNEAQ (reference sequence). This CDR3 region has 16 residues. The CDR3 loop is CASSLEAGRLNNGYTF. The CDR3 nucleotides read TGTGCCAGCAGCTTAGAAGCAGGGAGGCTTAACAATGGCTACACCTTC.

V is TRBV4-3 and J is TRBJ2-1; weak D call: TRBD2 (6 bases). V lost 1 base to trimming and J lost 9 bases, with 10 bases between them. The CDR3 covers 13 residues. Germline CDR1 LGHNA, CDR2 YSLEER. DNA for the CDR3: TGCGCCAGCAGCCAAGCTCAGGGAGGTGAGCAGTTCTTC. Its protein product is CASSQAQGGEQFF.

The rearrangement links TRBV28 to TRBJ2-3; TRBD1 agrees at 10 bases. Per the germline V gene, CDR1 is MDHEN and CDR2 is SYDVKM. Germline trimming cut 5 bases from V and 5 bases from J; bases unmatched to any gene: 13. CDR3 length: 17 residues. The CDR3 region is CASSAYMTGGQKDTQYF. In nucleotides, the CDR3 is TGTGCCAGCAGTGCCTACATGACAGGGGGCCAGAAAGATACGCAGTATTTT.

V and J are TRBV7-2 and TRBJ2-3; a weak D match, TRBD2 (6 bases). Germline assignment: CDR1 SGHTA and CDR2 FQGNSA. The CDR3 is 14 residues long. Deletions cut 10 bases from V and 0 bases from J, with 14 bases between. This CDR3 is CATGLGGSTDTQYF. The CDR3 coding sequence is TGTGCCACCGGGCTGGGGGGTAGCACAGATACGCAGTATTTT.

The chain recombines TRBV4-2 with TRBJ2-3, with 9 bases aligning to TRBD2. Germline V gene lookup returns CDR1 LGHNA and CDR2 YNFKEQ. The CDR3 spans 15 residues. Germline trimming cut 4 bases from V and 5 bases from J; bases unmatched to any gene: 7. CDR3 in amino acids: CASSPVVAGEDTQYF. The CDR3 bases are TGTGCCAGCAGCCCGGTGGTAGCGGGAGAAGATACGCAGTATTTT.

The chain is built from TRBV28 and TRBJ2-7; 7 bases match TRBD1. Germline assignment: CDR1 MDHEN and CDR2 SYDVKM. After removal of 4 bases from V and 6 bases from J, the junction contained 9 bases not matched to a gene. The length of the CDR3 is 14 residues. The DNA of the CDR3 is TGTGCCAGCAGTTCCACCGGGACAGTTGGCGAGCAGTACTTC. This sequence encodes CASSSTGTVGEQYF.

This clone has just one count. This rearrangement joins TRBV28 to TRBJ2-7; 7 bases match TRBD1. Per germline, CDR1 MDHEN and CDR2 SYDVKM. V shed 4 bases, J shed 1 base, and the junction held 4 bases outside the gene matches. This CDR3 has 14 amino acids. CDR3 nucleotide sequence: TGTGCCAGCAGTTCGACGGACAGGTCCTACGAGCAGTACTTC. The encoded protein is CASSSTDRSYEQYF.

This chain links TRBV7-2 with TRBJ2-5; 11 bases map to TRBD1. Germline trimming cut 6 bases from V and 4 bases from J; bases unmatched to any gene: 7. This CDR3 spans 15 amino acids. CDR1 and CDR2 (germline): SGHTA, FQGNSA. This CDR3 is CASRPAGTGGETQYF. The DNA for the CDR3 is TGTGCCAGCAGACCTGCCGGGACAGGGGGAGAGACCCAGTACTTC. Filled out from reference TRBV7-2 and TRBJ2-5, the complete variable domain reads GAGVSQSPSNKVTEKGKDVELRCDPISGHTALYWYRQSLGQGLEFLIYFQGNSAPDKSGLPSDRFSAERTGGSVSTLTIQRTQQEDSAVYLCASRPAGTGGETQYFGPGTRLLVL.

The V and J genes are TRBV29-1 and TRBJ1-1; 8 nucleotides match TRBD1. Germline trimming cut 5 bases from V and 3 bases from J; bases unmatched to any gene: 20. Germline-derived CDR1 and CDR2 are SQVTM and ANQGSEA. There are 18 residues in the CDR3. CDR3 protein: CSVSSPPFSGGRDTEAFF. The CDR3 DNA reads TGCAGCGTTTCCTCTCCTCCGTTTTCAGGGGGCAGGGACACTGAAGCTTTCTTT.

This clone was seen only once. V is TRBV28 and J is TRBJ2-5; D possibly corresponds to TRBD2 (7 bases). Germline V gene data show CDR1 as MDHEN and CDR2 as SYDVKM. This CDR3 comprises 14 residues. V dropped 2 bases and J dropped 5 bases, with 12 bases sitting between them. CDR3 nucleotides: TGTGCCAGCAGTTTACAACAGGGAGGGGAGACCCAGTACTTC. Its protein product is CASSLQQGGETQYF.

This clone was observed a handful of times. The gene calls are TRBV27 and TRBJ2-2; no firm D call. Germline V CDR1 and CDR2: MNHEY, SMNVEV (reference sequence). Trimming stripped 3 bases from V and 0 bases from J, with 11 bases between. This CDR3 comprises 16 residues. Here the CDR3 DNA reads TGTGCCAGCAGTTTGATGGGCAGGCCGAACACCGGGGAGCTGTTTTTT. Translating it yields CASSLMGRPNTGELFF.

The V call is TRBV28, the J call TRBJ1-2, with D maybe TRBD1 (5 bases). CDR1 is MDHEN, CDR2 SYDVKM, per germline. V lost 2 bases and J 8 bases, leaving 15 bases between the germline ends. CDR3 length: 14 residues. CDR3 nucleotide sequence: TGTGCCAGCAGTTTAGGACGCCGGGGGAGGGGCTACACCTTC. It yields the protein CASSLGRRGRGYTF.

This chain uses TRBV5-1 with TRBJ2-7; 8 nucleotides align to TRBD2. Unmatched junction bases numbered 6, after V lost 7 bases and J lost 0 bases. The CDR3 has 14 amino acids. Germline CDR1 and CDR2: SGHRS and YFSETQ. CDR3 protein: CASGPSGYSYEQYF. In nucleotides, the CDR3 is TGCGCCAGCGGGCCTAGCGGGTACTCCTACGAGCAGTACTTC.

The V call is TRBV2, the J call TRBJ2-7; D is possibly TRBD2 (6 bases). The CDR3 runs 15 residues. CDR1 is SNHLY and CDR2 is FYNNEI in the germline V gene. The V end lost 1 base, the J end lost 2 bases, and 12 bases lay between the germline ends. In DNA form, the CDR3 reads TGTGCCAGCAGTGAAGGGAGGGGCCCCACCTACGAGCAGTACTTC. This codes for CASSEGRGPTYEQYF.

J is TRBJ2-1 and V is TRBV7-9; 11 positions match TRBD2. From germline, CDR1 is SEHNR and CDR2 FQNEAQ (reference sequence). This CDR3 region has 17 residues. V dropped 0 bases and J dropped 11; count of bases not matched to a gene: 12. The chain's CDR3 is CASSLALAGGPPWKQFF. CDR3 nucleotide sequence: TGTGCCAGCAGCTTAGCCCTAGCGGGAGGACCCCCGTGGAAGCAGTTCTTC.

The rearrangement uses TRBV5-4 and TRBJ2-7; TRBD2 matches at 8 bases. This CDR3 has 18 amino acids. The germline CDR1 and CDR2 sequences are SGHNT and YYREEE (reference sequence). J was trimmed by 5 bases and V by 5 bases; bases with no gene match: 21. Written as DNA, the CDR3 is TGTGCCAGCAGACCTCTATTAAGAAAAGCGGGAGTGTCAAACGAGCAGTACTTC. It yields the protein CASRPLLRKAGVSNEQYF. Full variable domain (outside the CDR3, taken from reference TRBV5-4 and TRBJ2-7): ETGVTQSPTHLIKTRGQQVTLRCSSQSGHNTVSWYQQALGQGPQFIFQYYREEENGRGNFPPRFSGLQFPNYSSELNVNALELDDSALYLCASRPLLRKAGVSNEQYFGPGTRLTVT.

This clone appeared a single time. One junction end does not reproduce the germline sequence, and a read error may be involved. This chain uses TRBV7-6 with TRBJ2-3; D is undetermined. Germline assignment: CDR1 SGHVS and CDR2 FNYEAQ. The CDR3 runs to 15 residues. The CDR3 DNA sequence: TGTGCCAGCACCTTACTTTCTCGGGGCACAGATACGCAGTATTTT. Translated: CASTLLSRGTDTQYF.

V gene TRBV19 combines with J gene TRBJ1-6, with 10 bases aligning to TRBD1. Germline V CDR1 and CDR2: LNHDA, SQIVND (reference sequence). This CDR3 spans 18 amino acids. V trimming: 4 bases; J trimming: 0 bases; junction bases outside the gene matches: 6. The CDR3 nucleotides read TGTGCCAGTAGTACCCGGACAGGGGGAATCTCCTATAATTCACCCCTCCACTTT. Protein: CASSTRTGGISYNSPLHF.

This clone was observed once. The V and J genes are TRBV9 and TRBJ1-6, with D hard to call. This CDR3 has 13 amino acids. V lost 0 bases and J 11 bases, leaving 9 bases between the germline ends. CDR1 is SGDLS, CDR2 YYNGEE, per germline. CDR3 in amino acids: CASSVEDGPPLHF. The CDR3 DNA is TGTGCCAGCAGCGTAGAGGATGGGCCACCCCTCCACTTT.

In regard to this clone: Germline is not matched at one junction end, which may reflect a read error. The chain links TRBV25-1 to TRBJ2-6; 7 bases fit TRBD2. CDR3 length: 15 amino acids. Germline-derived CDR1 and CDR2 are MGHDK and SYGVNS. CDR3 residues: CASSESSGRANVLTF. CDR3 DNA: TGTGCCAGCAGCGAATCTAGCGGCCGGGCCAACGTCCTGACTTTC.

The gene calls are TRBV9 and TRBJ2-5; 11 nucleotides match TRBD2. With V trimmed by 0 bases and J by 5 bases, 3 bases remained unmatched. CDR3 length: 15 residues. Looked up from germline, CDR1 is SGDLS and CDR2 is YYNGEE. CDR3 in DNA: TGTGCCAGCAGCGTAGTAGCGGGAGGGCTCGAGACCCAGTACTTC. This codes for CASSVVAGGLETQYF.

This clone has only one observation. In this CDR3 the conserved last residue, phenylalanine or tryptophan, is missing, so a read error is likely. Because the CDR3's place on the DNA is in doubt, the DNA is left out and the CDR3 is given as listed by TCRdb. The V gene is TRBV6-5, the J gene TRBJ1-2; the table calls TRBD1, which could not be checked here. Germline CDR1 is MNHEY and CDR2 is SVGAGI. A total of 13 residues make up the CDR3, ends included. The CDR3 spells CASRKGTGGDFIL.

The rearrangement uses TRBV19 and TRBJ1-3; D uncertain. The CDR3 loop spans 14 amino acids. Germline CDR1 LNHDA, CDR2 SQIVND (reference sequence). The germline V and J ends were trimmed by 6 bases and 3 bases, with 12 bases remaining between them. CDR3 bases: TGTGCCAGTAGCACCCAGGTATTTGGAAACACCATATATTTT. Its protein product is CASSTQVFGNTIYF.

This chain joins TRBV12-3 or TRBV12-4 and TRBJ2-1; TRBD2 matches at 7 bases. The junction had 5 bases not matched to a gene; V was cut back by 6 bases and J by 6 bases. The CDR3 sequence is 13 residues long. CDR3 sequence: CASSPTSPNEQFF. CDR3 in DNA: TGTGCCAGCAGCCCGACTAGCCCCAATGAGCAGTTCTTC.

The chain combines TRBV30 with TRBJ1-1, with D hard to call. Germline V gene data show CDR1 as GTSNPN and CDR2 as SVGIG (reference sequence). The CDR3 has 13 amino acids. Trimming stripped 6 bases from V and 0 bases from J, with 11 bases between. The CDR3 DNA is TGTGCCTGCCGCAGGTTGGTGAACACTGAAGCTTTCTTT. Protein: CACRRLVNTEAFF.